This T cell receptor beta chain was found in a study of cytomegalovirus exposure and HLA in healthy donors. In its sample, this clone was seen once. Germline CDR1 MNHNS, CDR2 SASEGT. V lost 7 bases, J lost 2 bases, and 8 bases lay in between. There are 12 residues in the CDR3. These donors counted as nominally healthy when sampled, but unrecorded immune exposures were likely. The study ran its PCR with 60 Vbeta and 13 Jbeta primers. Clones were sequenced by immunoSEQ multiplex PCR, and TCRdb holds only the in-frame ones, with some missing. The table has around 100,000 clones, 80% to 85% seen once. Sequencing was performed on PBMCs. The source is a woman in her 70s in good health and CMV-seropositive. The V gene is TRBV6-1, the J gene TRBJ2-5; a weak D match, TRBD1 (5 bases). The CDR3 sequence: CASIDRQETQYF. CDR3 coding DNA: TGTGCCAGCATCGACAGACAAGAGACCCAGTACTTC.